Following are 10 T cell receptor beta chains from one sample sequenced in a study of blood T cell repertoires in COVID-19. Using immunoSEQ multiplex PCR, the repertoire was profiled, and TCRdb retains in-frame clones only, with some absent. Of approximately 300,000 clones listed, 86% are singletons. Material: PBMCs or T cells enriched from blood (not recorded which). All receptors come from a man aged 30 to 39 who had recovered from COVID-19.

This CDR3 is CASSQDPRNSPLHF. CDR3 nucleotides: TGTGCCAGCAGCCAAGACCCGCGCAATTCACCCCTCCACTTT. V gene TRBV3-1 (or the pseudogene TRBV3-2) combines with J gene TRBJ1-6; D uncertain. Germline V gene data show CDR1 as LGHDT and CDR2 as YNNKEL (reference sequence). This CDR3 spans 14 amino acids. Trimming pared 0 bases from V and 7 bases from J, leaving 7 bases between.

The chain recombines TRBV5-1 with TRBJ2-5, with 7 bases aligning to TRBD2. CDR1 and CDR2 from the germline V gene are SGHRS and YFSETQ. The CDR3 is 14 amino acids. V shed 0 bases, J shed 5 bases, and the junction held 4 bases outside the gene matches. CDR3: CASSLVVTSETQYF. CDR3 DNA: TGCGCCAGCAGCTTGGTCGTGACTAGCGAGACCCAGTACTTC.

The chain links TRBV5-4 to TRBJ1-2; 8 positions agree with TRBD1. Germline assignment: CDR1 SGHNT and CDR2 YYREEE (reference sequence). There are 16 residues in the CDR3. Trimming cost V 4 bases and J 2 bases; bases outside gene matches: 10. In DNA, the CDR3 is TGTGCCAGCAGCCCCAGGGGGCGCTCTGGAAACTATGGCTACACCTTC. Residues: CASSPRGRSGNYGYTF.

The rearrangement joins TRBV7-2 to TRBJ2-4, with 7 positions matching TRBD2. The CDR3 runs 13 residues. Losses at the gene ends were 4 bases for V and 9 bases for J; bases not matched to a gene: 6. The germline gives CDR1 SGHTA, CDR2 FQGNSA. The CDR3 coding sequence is TGTGCCAGCAGCTCCCCGGGACTATTCATTCAGTACTTC. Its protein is CASSSPGLFIQYF.

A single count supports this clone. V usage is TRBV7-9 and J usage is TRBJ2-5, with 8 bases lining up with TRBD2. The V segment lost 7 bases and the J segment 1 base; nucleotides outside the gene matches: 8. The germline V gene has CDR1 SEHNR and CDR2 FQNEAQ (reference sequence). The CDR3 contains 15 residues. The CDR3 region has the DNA TGTGCCAGCACCCGGAGCGGGGGCTTCCAAGAGACCCAGTACTTC. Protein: CASTRSGGFQETQYF.

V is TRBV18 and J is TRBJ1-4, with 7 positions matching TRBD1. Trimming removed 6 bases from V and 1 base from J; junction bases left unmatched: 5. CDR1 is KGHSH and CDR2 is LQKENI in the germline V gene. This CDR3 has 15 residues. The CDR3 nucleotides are TGTGCCAGCTCGCTGAGACAGGGAACTAATGAAAAACTGTTTTTT. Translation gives CASSLRQGTNEKLFF.

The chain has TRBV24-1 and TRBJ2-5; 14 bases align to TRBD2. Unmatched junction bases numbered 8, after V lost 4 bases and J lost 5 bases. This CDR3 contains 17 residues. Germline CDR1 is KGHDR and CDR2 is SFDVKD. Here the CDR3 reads CATSDSGTSGSQETQYF. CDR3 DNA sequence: TGTGCCACCAGTGACTCCGGGACTAGCGGGAGCCAGGAGACCCAGTACTTC.

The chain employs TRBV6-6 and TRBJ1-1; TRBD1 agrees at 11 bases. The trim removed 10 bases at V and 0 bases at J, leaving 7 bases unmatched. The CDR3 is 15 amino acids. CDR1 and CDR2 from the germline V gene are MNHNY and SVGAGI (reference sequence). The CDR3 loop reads CATRRDRGMNTEAFF. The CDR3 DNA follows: TGTGCCACGCGTCGGGACAGGGGGATGAACACTGAAGCTTTCTTT.

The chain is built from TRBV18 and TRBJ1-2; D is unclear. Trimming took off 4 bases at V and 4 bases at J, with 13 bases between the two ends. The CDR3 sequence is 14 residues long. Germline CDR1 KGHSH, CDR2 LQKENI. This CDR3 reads CASSRQPSGYGYTF. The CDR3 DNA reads TGTGCCAGCTCACGTCAGCCGAGCGGCTATGGCTACACCTTC.

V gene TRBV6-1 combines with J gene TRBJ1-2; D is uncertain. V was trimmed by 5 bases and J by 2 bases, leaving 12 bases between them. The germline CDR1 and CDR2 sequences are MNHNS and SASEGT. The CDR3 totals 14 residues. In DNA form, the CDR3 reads TGTGCCAGCAGTCCCGAGAGGGTAAACTATGGCTACACCTTC. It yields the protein CASSPERVNYGYTF.